The 21 T cell receptor beta chains below were found in one sample sequenced in a study of T cell responses to AZD1222 COVID-19 vaccine. Clones were read by immunoSEQ multiplex PCR, and TCRdb kept only the in-frame ones, dropping some. The sample lists about 81,000 clones; 90% were seen once. The input for sequencing was peripheral blood, taken 28 days after the second AZD1222 dose. These receptors came from an adult who received the AZD1222 COVID-19 vaccine.

As for this clone: Relative to the germline gene, one junction end is altered; a read error may explain this. The rearrangement links TRBV7-2 to TRBJ2-7, with TRBD1 as a possible D gene (5 bases). In germline, CDR1 is SGHTA, CDR2 FQGNSA. The CDR3 is made up of 14 amino acids. The CDR3 DNA reads TGTGCCAGCACCTTAACCCAGGGCTCCTACGAGCAGTACTTC. Amino acids: CASTLTQGSYEQYF. The full variable domain, completed using reference TRBV7-2 and TRBJ2-7, is GAGVSQSPSNKVTEKGKDVELRCDPISGHTALYWYRQSLGQGLEFLIYFQGNSAPDKSGLPSDRFSAERTGGSVSTLTIQRTQQEDSAVYLCASTLTQGSYEQYFGPGTRLTVT.

The chain employs TRBV28 and TRBJ1-4; 7 bases are shared with TRBD1. CDR3 size: 14 residues. Germline loops: CDR1 MDHEN, CDR2 SYDVKM. The J segment lost 7 bases and the V segment lost 3 bases, leaving 5 bases of the junction unmatched. The CDR3 loop reads CASSFAGGGEKLFF. CDR3 coding DNA: TGTGCCAGCAGTTTCGCAGGGGGGGGTGAAAAACTGTTTTTT. The variable domain in full, completed from reference TRBV28 and TRBJ1-4, reads DVKVTQSSRYLVKRTGEKVFLECVQDMDHENMFWYRQDPGLGLRLIYFSYDVKMKEKGDIPEGYSVSREKKERFSLILESASTNQTSMYLCASSFAGGGEKLFFGSGTQLSVL.

This chain connects TRBV3-1 (or the pseudogene TRBV3-2) to TRBJ2-7; 7 positions match TRBD2. The CDR3 covers 15 residues. The V and J ends lost 0 bases and 2 bases, in that order; junction bases with no gene match: 4. CDR1 is LGHDT and CDR2 is YNNKEL in the germline V gene (reference sequence). CDR3 bases: TGTGCCAGCAGCCAAGATCTAGCGGCAGCCTACGAGCAGTACTTC. As protein: CASSQDLAAAYEQYF.

V and J are TRBV19 and TRBJ2-3; D remains unclear. The V and J ends lost 4 bases and 6 bases respectively, with 8 bases between them. Germline lookup yields CDR1 LNHDA and CDR2 SQIVND (reference sequence). The CDR3 is made up of 12 amino acids. The CDR3 loop is CASSSGWDTQYF. In DNA form, the CDR3 reads TGTGCCAGTAGTAGCGGATGGGATACGCAGTATTTT.

The chain joins TRBV24-1 to TRBJ2-1; 7 nucleotides agree with TRBD2. The ends lost 2 bases at V and 5 bases at J; junction bases unmatched: 2. Germline values: CDR1 KGHDR, CDR2 SFDVKD. The CDR3 extends over 14 amino acids. CDR3 region: CATSDSGTNNEQFF. The CDR3 DNA sequence: TGTGCCACCAGTGATTCCGGGACTAACAATGAGCAGTTCTTC.

The chain carries TRBV28 and TRBJ2-3; 13 bases are a match to TRBD2. The junction had 6 bases not matched to a gene; V was cut back by 5 bases and J by 4 bases. Germline V lookup: CDR1 MDHEN, CDR2 SYDVKM. This CDR3 comprises 16 residues. The chain's CDR3 is CASSDTGTSGADTQYF. The CDR3 nucleotides are TGTGCCAGCAGTGATACTGGGACTAGCGGGGCAGATACGCAGTATTTT.

This clone was recorded only once. V and J are TRBV6-1 and TRBJ1-2; D is uncertain. V shed 0 bases and J shed 4 bases, with 9 bases lying between them. This CDR3 spans 14 amino acids. Germline CDR1 and CDR2: MNHNS and SASEGT. The CDR3: CASSEAGWSYGYTF. The CDR3 bases are TGTGCCAGCAGTGAAGCGGGGTGGAGCTATGGCTACACCTTC.

This chain uses TRBV18 with TRBJ2-1; no firm D call. The V gene lost 0 bases and the J gene lost 6 bases, with 6 bases spanning the gap. Germline lookup yields CDR1 KGHSH and CDR2 LQKENI. The CDR3 covers 13 residues. In nucleotides, the CDR3 is TGTGCCAGCTCACCACCCTCGGGCAATGAGCAGTTCTTC. The encoded protein is CASSPPSGNEQFF.

This clone was seen just once. The chain links TRBV7-8 to TRBJ2-7; D remains ambiguous. The germline V gene has CDR1 SGHVS and CDR2 FQNEAQ. The V end lost 5 bases, the J end lost 1 base, and 9 bases lay between the germline ends. The CDR3 sequence is 13 residues long. The CDR3 loop reads CASSPLLSYEQYF. As DNA, the CDR3 is TGTGCCAGCAGCCCCCTATTATCCTACGAGCAGTACTTC.

V usage is TRBV5-4 and J usage is TRBJ1-2; weak D call: TRBD1 (5 bases). This CDR3 contains 13 residues. Trimming left V 0 bases short and J 8 bases short, with 11 bases between. From germline, CDR1 is SGHNT and CDR2 YYREEE (reference sequence). CDR3 nucleotide sequence: TGTGCCAGCAGCTTGGTGGACAAGGCCGGCTACACCTTC. Its protein product is CASSLVDKAGYTF.

The J gene is TRBJ1-6, the V gene TRBV6-1, with TRBD1 identical over 10 bases. V shed 4 bases and J 2 bases; nucleotides not matched to a gene: 5. The V gene's germline CDR1 is MNHNS and CDR2 SASEGT. The length of the CDR3 is 17 residues. The CDR3 DNA reads as TGTGCCAGCAGTGGGACAGGGGGGACGACCTATAATTCACCCCTCCACTTT. Translated: CASSGTGGTTYNSPLHF.

The rearrangement links TRBV12-5 to TRBJ2-7; the D call may be TRBD1 or TRBD2 (6 bases each). Trimming stripped 1 base from V and 6 bases from J, with 13 bases between. CDR1 and CDR2 (germline): LGHNT, FRNRAP. The CDR3 is 14 amino acids. The DNA of the CDR3 is TGTGCTAGTGGTTTGGACGGAGGGGGACGCGAGCAGTACTTC. This encodes CASGLDGGGREQYF.

The chain employs TRBV5-6 and TRBJ1-4; no clear D. V was clipped by 1 base and J by 7 bases, with 11 bases between them. The germline V gene encodes CDR1 SGHDT and CDR2 YYEEEE. The CDR3 contains 14 residues. The CDR3 spells CASSLLPGSEKLFF. CDR3 nucleotide sequence: TGTGCCAGCAGCTTGTTACCGGGGAGTGAAAAACTGTTTTTT.

The genes are TRBV6-5 and TRBJ1-6; TRBD1 matches 7 bases. The germline CDR1 and CDR2 sequences are MNHEY and SVGAGI. The ends lost 2 bases at V and 8 bases at J; junction bases unmatched: 9. The CDR3 consists of 16 residues. The CDR3 region is CASSYLTRGRYSPLHF. For the CDR3, the DNA is TGTGCCAGCAGTTACCTGACGAGGGGGCGATATTCACCCCTCCACTTT.

The chain links TRBV3-1 (or the pseudogene TRBV3-2) to TRBJ2-5; 9 bases map to TRBD2. V trimming: 4 bases; J trimming: 5 bases; junction bases outside the gene matches: 8. This CDR3 has 15 residues. Looked up from germline, CDR1 is LGHDT and CDR2 is YNNKEL (reference sequence). As DNA, the CDR3 is TGTGCCAGCAGCCCCGGCGGGGGGGCCGGGGAGACCCAGTACTTC. It codes for CASSPGGGAGETQYF.

The rearrangement joins TRBV28 to TRBJ1-2, with D unresolved. V lost 5 bases and J lost 4, with 17 bases in between. Per germline, CDR1 MDHEN and CDR2 SYDVKM. The CDR3 length is 15 residues. CDR3 in amino acids: CASSPDLNTGYGYTF. The CDR3 coding sequence is TGTGCCAGCAGTCCTGACTTAAACACGGGCTATGGCTACACCTTC.

This clone was found once. The chain carries TRBV28 and TRBJ2-7; 11 positions agree with TRBD1. Germline trimming cut 4 bases from V and 6 bases from J; bases unmatched to any gene: 2. CDR1 is MDHEN, CDR2 SYDVKM, per germline. The CDR3 is 13 amino acids. The CDR3, as DNA: TGTGCCAGCAGTTCCGGGACAGGGGGCGAGCAGTACTTC. This translates into CASSSGTGGEQYF.

The chain employs TRBV7-2 and TRBJ2-5; D ambiguous. V lost 3 bases to trimming and J lost 5 bases, with 13 bases between them. The V gene's germline CDR1 is SGHTA and CDR2 FQGNSA. This CDR3 is 14 amino acids long. CDR3 in DNA: TGTGCCAGCAGCTTTCCCGGTTACGCGGAGACCCAGTACTTC. This codes for CASSFPGYAETQYF.

This sequence joins TRBV13 and TRBJ1-2, with a tentative D call TRBD1 (6 bases). V was cut by 3 bases and J by 10 bases, with 15 bases left in between. Germline V gene sequence: CDR1 PRHDT, CDR2 FYEKMQ (reference sequence). This CDR3 contains 13 residues. Written as DNA, the CDR3 is TGTGCCAGCAGCTTGGGACAAAACGGTGACTACACCTTC. This translates into CASSLGQNGDYTF.

This chain uses TRBV6-5 with TRBJ2-7; either TRBD1 or TRBD2 may supply D (6 bases each). The CDR3 length is 14 residues. V was cut by 8 bases and J by 5 bases, with 19 bases left in between. CDR1 MNHEY and CDR2 SVGAGI come from the germline V gene. The CDR3 spells CASQGWGALNEQYF. The CDR3 DNA reads TGTGCCAGCCAAGGGTGGGGGGCTCTGAACGAGCAGTACTTC.

The chain recombines TRBV6-5 with TRBJ1-2; D remains ambiguous. Germline values: CDR1 MNHEY, CDR2 SVGAGI. The CDR3 sequence is 14 residues long. V was clipped by 7 bases and J by 2 bases, with 14 bases between them. CDR3 sequence: CASTLSGINYGYTF. CDR3 nucleotide sequence: TGTGCCAGCACCCTATCCGGGATCAACTATGGCTACACCTTC.